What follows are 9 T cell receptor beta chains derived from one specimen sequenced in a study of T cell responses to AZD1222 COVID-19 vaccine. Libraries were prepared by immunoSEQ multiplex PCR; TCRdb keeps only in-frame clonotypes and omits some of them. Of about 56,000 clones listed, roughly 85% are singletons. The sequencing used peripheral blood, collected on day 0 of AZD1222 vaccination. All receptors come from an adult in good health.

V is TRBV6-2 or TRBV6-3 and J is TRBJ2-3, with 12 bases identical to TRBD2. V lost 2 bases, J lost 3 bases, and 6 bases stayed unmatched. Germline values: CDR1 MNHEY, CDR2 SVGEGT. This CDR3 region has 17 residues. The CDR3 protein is CASSYGPSGGVTDTQYF. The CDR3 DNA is TGTGCCAGCAGTTACGGCCCTAGCGGGGGGGTAACAGATACGCAGTATTTT.

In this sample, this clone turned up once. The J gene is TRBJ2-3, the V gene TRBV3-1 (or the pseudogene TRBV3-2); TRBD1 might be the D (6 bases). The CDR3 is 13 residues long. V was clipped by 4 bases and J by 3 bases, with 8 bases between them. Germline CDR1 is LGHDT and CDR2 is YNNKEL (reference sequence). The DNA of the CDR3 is TGTGCCAGCAGCCGTCAGGGGACAGATACGCAGTATTTT. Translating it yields CASSRQGTDTQYF.

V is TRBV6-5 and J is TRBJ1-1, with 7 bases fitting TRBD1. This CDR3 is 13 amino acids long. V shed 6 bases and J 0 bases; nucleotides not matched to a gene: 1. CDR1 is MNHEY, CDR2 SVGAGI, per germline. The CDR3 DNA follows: TGTGCCAGCAGGGACAGGTTGAACACTGAAGCTTTCTTT. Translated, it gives CASRDRLNTEAFF.

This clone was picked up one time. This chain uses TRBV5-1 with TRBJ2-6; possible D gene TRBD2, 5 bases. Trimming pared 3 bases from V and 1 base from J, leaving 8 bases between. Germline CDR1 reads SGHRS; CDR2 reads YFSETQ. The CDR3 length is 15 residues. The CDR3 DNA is TGCGCCAGCAGCTCGGGCGGGTCTGGGGCCAACGTCCTGACTTTC. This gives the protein CASSSGGSGANVLTF.

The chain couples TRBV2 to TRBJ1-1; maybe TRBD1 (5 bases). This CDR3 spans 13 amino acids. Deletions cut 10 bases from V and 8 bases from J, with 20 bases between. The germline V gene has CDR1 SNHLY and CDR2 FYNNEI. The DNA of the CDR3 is TGTGCCACCAACGGGGCTAACCGACAGGAAGCTTTCTTT. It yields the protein CATNGANRQEAFF. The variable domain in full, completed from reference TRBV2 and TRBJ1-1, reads EPEVTQTPSHQVTQMGQEVILRCVPISNHLYFYWYRQILGQKVEFLVSFYNNEISEKSEIFDDQFSVERPDGSNFTLKIRSTKLEDSAMYFCATNGANRQEAFFGQGTRLTVV.

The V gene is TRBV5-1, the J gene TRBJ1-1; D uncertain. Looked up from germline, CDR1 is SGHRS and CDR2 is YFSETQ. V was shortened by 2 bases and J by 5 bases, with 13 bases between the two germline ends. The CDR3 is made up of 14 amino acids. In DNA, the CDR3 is TGCGCCAGCAGCTTATGGGGATTGGGAACTGAAGCTTTCTTT. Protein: CASSLWGLGTEAFF. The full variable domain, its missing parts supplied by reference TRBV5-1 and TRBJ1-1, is KAGVTQTPRYLIKTRGQQVTLSCSPISGHRSVSWYQQTPGQGLQFLFEYFSETQRNKGNFPGRFSGRQFSNSRSEMNVSTLELGDSALYLCASSLWGLGTEAFFGQGTRLTVV.

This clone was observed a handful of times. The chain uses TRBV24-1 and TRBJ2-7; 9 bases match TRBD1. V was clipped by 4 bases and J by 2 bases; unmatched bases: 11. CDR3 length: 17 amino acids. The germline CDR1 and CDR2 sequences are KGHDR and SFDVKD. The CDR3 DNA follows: TGTGCCACCAGTGACCGTATACCGGGACAGGGAACCTACGAGCAGTACTTC. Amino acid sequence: CATSDRIPGQGTYEQYF.

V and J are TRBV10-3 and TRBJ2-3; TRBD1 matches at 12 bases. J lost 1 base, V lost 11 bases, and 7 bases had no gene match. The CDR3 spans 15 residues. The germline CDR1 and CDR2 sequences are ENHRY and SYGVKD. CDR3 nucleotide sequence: TGTGCCTCCCAAGGGACAGGGGGCGGCACAGATACGCAGTATTTT. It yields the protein CASQGTGGGTDTQYF.

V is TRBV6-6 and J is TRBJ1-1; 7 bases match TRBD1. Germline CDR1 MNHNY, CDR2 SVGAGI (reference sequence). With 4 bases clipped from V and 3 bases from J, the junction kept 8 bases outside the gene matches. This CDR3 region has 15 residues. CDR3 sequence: CASSSDRAAHTEAFF. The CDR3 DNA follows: TGTGCCAGCAGTTCCGACAGGGCGGCGCACACTGAAGCTTTCTTT.